These 24 T cell receptor beta chains share one sample of origin, sequenced in a study of cytomegalovirus exposure and HLA in healthy donors. The PCR used 60 Vbeta and 13 Jbeta primers. The assay was immunoSEQ multiplex PCR, and TCRdb's table has in-frame clones only and misses some. This table holds around 90,000 clones, about 68% found once. What was sequenced was PBMCs. The origin of the receptors is a human donor in good health.

This clone was observed a few times. V is TRBV29-1 and J is TRBJ1-4, with TRBD1 matching 8 bases. From germline, CDR1 is SQVTM and CDR2 ANQGSEA. V lost 4 bases to trimming and J lost 7 bases; unmatched junction nucleotides: 8. The CDR3 consists of 14 residues. CDR3 protein: CSVGLDREGEKLFF. CDR3 nucleotides: TGCAGCGTTGGATTGGACAGGGAGGGTGAAAAACTGTTTTTT.

V gene TRBV7-8 combines with J gene TRBJ2-2; the D gene is possibly TRBD2 (6 bases). Germline V lookup: CDR1 SGHVS, CDR2 FQNEAQ. There are 16 residues in the CDR3. V gave up 1 base and J gave up 5 bases, with 14 bases separating them. The DNA for the CDR3 is TGTGCCAGCAGCTTAGACGGCAGGGCGGGGACCGGGGAGCTGTTTTTT. This translates into CASSLDGRAGTGELFF.

This chain uses TRBV5-6 with TRBJ1-5; 10 bases fit TRBD1. Germline values: CDR1 SGHDT, CDR2 YYEEEE. This CDR3 region has 17 residues. V shed 1 base and J 5 bases; nucleotides not matched to a gene: 9. The DNA of the CDR3 is TGTGCCAGCAGCTTGCACGACAGGGGGCTCGGGGATCAGCCCCAGCATTTT. It yields the protein CASSLHDRGLGDQPQHF. The complete variable domain, with remaining parts taken from reference TRBV5-6 and TRBJ1-5, reads DAGVTQSPTHLIKTRGQQVTLRCSPKSGHDTVSWYQQALGQGPQFIFQYYEEEERQRGNFPDRFSGHQFPNYSSELNVNALLLGDSALYLCASSLHDRGLGDQPQHFGDGTRLSIL.

This chain connects TRBV6-1 to TRBJ2-7; 10 bases are shared with TRBD2. The length of the CDR3 is 13 residues. J gave up 6 bases and V 3 bases, and 2 bases lay outside the gene matches. Per germline, CDR1 MNHNS and CDR2 SASEGT. The CDR3 nucleotides are TGTGCCAGCAGTGAGCGACTAGCGGGCGAGCAGTACTTC. Translation gives CASSERLAGEQYF.

The chain combines TRBV7-2 with TRBJ2-7; D uncertain. Trimming shortened V by 4 bases and J by 5 bases, and 18 bases separated the two germline ends. This CDR3 is 15 amino acids long. Germline V gives CDR1 SGHTA, CDR2 FQGNSA. CDR3 sequence reads: CASSYRHLSGHEQYF. The CDR3 nucleotides read TGTGCCAGCAGCTACAGACACCTTAGTGGGCACGAGCAGTACTTC.

The sample holds one count of this clone. The chain employs TRBV7-9 and TRBJ1-4; tentatively, D is TRBD1 (6 bases). There are 15 residues in the CDR3. Trimming pared 1 base from V and 5 bases from J, leaving 11 bases between. Germline CDR1 is SEHNR and CDR2 is FQNEAQ (reference sequence). The CDR3 nucleotides are TGTGCCAGCAGCTTAGAGGCGGGGGCGAATGAAAAACTGTTTTTT. Protein sequence: CASSLEAGANEKLFF. Together with reference TRBV7-9 and TRBJ1-4, the CDR3 gives the full variable domain: DTGVSQNPRHKITKRGQNVTFRCDPISEHNRLYWYRQTLGQGPEFLTYFQNEAQLEKSRLLSDRFSAERPKGSFSTLEIQRTEQGDSAMYLCASSLEAGANEKLFFGSGTQLSVL.

The rearrangement joins TRBV5-5 to TRBJ2-3, with D perhaps TRBD2 (5 bases). The CDR3 spans 14 residues. Germline assignment: CDR1 SGHKS and CDR2 YYEKEE (reference sequence). V lost 0 bases, J lost 5 bases, and 10 bases lay in between. CDR3 loop: CASSLASGGDTQYF. CDR3 sequence (DNA): TGTGCCAGCAGCTTGGCGAGCGGAGGAGATACGCAGTATTTT.

This rearrangement joins TRBV5-4 to TRBJ2-3; D perhaps matches TRBD2 (5 bases). Germline V gene sequence: CDR1 SGHNT, CDR2 YYREEE (reference sequence). V was shortened by 4 bases and J by 4 bases, with 10 bases between the two germline ends. The CDR3 has 13 amino acids. The chain's CDR3 is CASSPGLADTQYF. The CDR3 nucleotides read TGTGCCAGCAGCCCCGGACTTGCAGATACGCAGTATTTT.

This clone was observed a few times. The chain joins TRBV10-3 to TRBJ2-1; 11 bases map to TRBD2. The CDR3 consists of 17 residues. In germline, CDR1 is ENHRY, CDR2 SYGVKD. V shed 6 bases, J shed 6 bases, and the junction held 13 bases outside the gene matches. The CDR3 loop is CAISEISLAGGGNEQFF. The CDR3 nucleotides are TGTGCCATCAGCGAAATATCTCTAGCGGGGGGCGGCAATGAGCAGTTCTTC.

The chain recombines TRBV7-9 with TRBJ1-6; 7 nucleotides line up with TRBD1. V gave up 5 bases and J gave up 7 bases; unmatched junction bases: 8. Germline CDR1 SEHNR, CDR2 FQNEAQ (reference sequence). The length of the CDR3 is 15 residues. CDR3 bases: TGTGCCAGCAGCCCTCTGGGACAGCGCAATTCACCCCTCCACTTT. Translated, it gives CASSPLGQRNSPLHF.

The V and J genes are TRBV15 and TRBJ2-5; TRBD2 aligns across 10 bases. The V segment lost 3 bases and the J segment 5 bases; nucleotides outside the gene matches: 3. This CDR3 has 14 amino acids. Germline CDR1 is LNHNV and CDR2 is YYDKDF (reference sequence). The CDR3 DNA follows: TGTGCCACCAGCAGTAGCGGGGGGTGGGAGACCCAGTACTTC. The encoded protein is CATSSSGGWETQYF.

This clone has more than one count but fewer than ten. CDR3 coding DNA: TGTGCTAGTGGTTTGGTACTGGGACAGGGCCACGAGCAGTACTTC. Its protein product is CASGLVLGQGHEQYF. The chain is built from TRBV12-5 and TRBJ2-7; TRBD1 matches at 9 bases. This CDR3 is built from 15 residues. V was clipped by 0 bases and J by 5 bases; unmatched bases: 5. Germline V gene lookup returns CDR1 LGHNT and CDR2 FRNRAP.

A note on this clone: Its ends do not fully match the called genes, so a read error is possible. J is TRBJ1-6 and V is TRBV11-2; D call uncertain. Germline loops: CDR1 SGHAT, CDR2 FQNNGV. This CDR3 has 18 residues. CDR3 residues: CASSLEVFVGLTNSPLHF. CDR3 nucleotide sequence: TGTGCCAGCAGCCTAGAGGTGTTCGTCGGACTTACCAATTCACCCCTCCACTTT.

This clone was detected only a few times. The chain joins TRBV4-3 to TRBJ1-1, with no clear D. Germline-derived CDR1 and CDR2 are LGHNA and YSLEER. Trimming left V 3 bases short and J 1 base short, with 18 bases between. The CDR3 is made up of 17 amino acids. The CDR3 DNA reads as TGCGCCAGCAGCCATTCCGTAGGACTTACACCGAACACTGAAGCTTTCTTT. Its translation: CASSHSVGLTPNTEAFF.

This clone was observed a few times. This chain links TRBV11-3 with TRBJ2-3; 7 bases fit TRBD1. CDR3 length: 16 residues. V trimming: 4 bases; J trimming: 2 bases; junction bases outside the gene matches: 9. CDR1 and CDR2 from the germline V gene are SGHNT and YENEEA. The CDR3 DNA reads TGTGCCAGCAGCTCCCGAGGGGGCTCCATCACAGATACGCAGTATTTT. Amino acid sequence: CASSSRGGSITDTQYF.

J is TRBJ2-7 and V is TRBV5-4; 8 bases agree with TRBD1. Trimming took 9 bases from V and 2 from J; bases not matched to a gene: 10. CDR1 is SGHNT and CDR2 is YYREEE in the germline V gene (reference sequence). The CDR3 runs to 14 residues. CDR3 protein: CATQGAQGAYEQYF. The CDR3 bases are TGTGCCACCCAGGGGGCTCAGGGGGCCTACGAGCAGTACTTC.

The chain has TRBV10-2 and TRBJ2-7; weak D call: TRBD1 (6 bases). The CDR3 totals 12 residues. The V end was cut by 3 bases, the J end by 5 bases, with 8 bases between. Germline CDR1 is WSHSY and CDR2 is SAAADI. For the CDR3, the DNA is TGCGCCAGCAGTGACAGGGGCCACGAGCAGTACTTC. Its translation: CASSDRGHEQYF.

This clone was seen once. The rearrangement uses TRBV9 and TRBJ2-7; D is possibly TRBD1 (6 bases). CDR1 and CDR2 from the germline V gene are SGDLS and YYNGEE. Trimming cost V 1 base and J 4 bases, with 9 bases left between them. There are 13 residues in the CDR3. CDR3 in amino acids: CASSVRDTYEQYF. DNA of the CDR3: TGTGCCAGCAGCGTACGGGACACATACGAGCAGTACTTC.

The chain employs TRBV29-1 and TRBJ1-2, with TRBD1 as a possible D gene (5 bases). Germline V CDR1 and CDR2: SQVTM, ANQGSEA. V lost 3 bases, J lost 1 base, and 6 bases lay in between. The CDR3 contains 12 residues. CDR3 sequence reads: CSVDRVNYGYTF. CDR3 bases: TGCAGCGTTGACAGGGTTAACTATGGCTACACCTTC.

The gene calls are TRBV5-6 and TRBJ2-5, with 11 bases that match TRBD1. This CDR3 is 15 amino acids long. V was clipped by 4 bases and J by 5 bases; unmatched bases: 7. Germline loops: CDR1 SGHDT, CDR2 YYEEEE. The CDR3: CASSLRTGGIETQYF. CDR3 sequence (DNA): TGTGCCAGCAGCCTAAGGACAGGGGGCATTGAGACCCAGTACTTC.

The chain couples TRBV19 to TRBJ2-5; the D is unclear. The J call may be mistaken, given a closer DNA end match to TRBJ2-7. Per the germline V gene, CDR1 is LNHDA and CDR2 is SQIVND (reference sequence). The length of the CDR3 is 15 residues. The CDR3 here is CASSIGRATSYEQYF. Written as DNA, the CDR3 is TGTGCCAGTAGTATAGGGAGAGCGACCTCCTACGAGCAGTACTTC.

The chain is built from TRBV7-9 and TRBJ1-4; the match to TRBD1 covers 12 bases. V was clipped by 5 bases and J by 4 bases; unmatched bases: 11. Germline loops: CDR1 SEHNR, CDR2 FQNEAQ (reference sequence). The CDR3 runs to 18 residues. The CDR3 region is CASSLGTGGQGDNEKLFF. The CDR3, as DNA: TGTGCCAGCAGCCTCGGGACAGGGGGCCAGGGTGATAATGAAAAACTGTTTTTT.

The genes are TRBV4-2 and TRBJ1-6, with 8 positions matching TRBD1. This CDR3 region has 14 residues. Germline-derived CDR1 and CDR2 are LGHNA and YNFKEQ. The junction had 6 bases not matched to a gene; V was cut back by 3 bases and J by 11 bases. CDR3 sequence (DNA): TGTGCCAGCAGCCAGGGGGACAGGATAACACCCCTCCACTTT. This sequence encodes CASSQGDRITPLHF.

The chain has TRBV9 and TRBJ1-2; possible D gene TRBD1, 5 bases. CDR1 is SGDLS and CDR2 is YYNGEE in the germline V gene. Deletions cut 2 bases from V and 6 bases from J, with 17 bases between. The CDR3 consists of 15 residues. Here the CDR3 reads CASSVKPGLIHGYTF. In nucleotides, the CDR3 is TGTGCCAGCAGCGTTAAACCGGGACTAATCCATGGCTACACCTTC.